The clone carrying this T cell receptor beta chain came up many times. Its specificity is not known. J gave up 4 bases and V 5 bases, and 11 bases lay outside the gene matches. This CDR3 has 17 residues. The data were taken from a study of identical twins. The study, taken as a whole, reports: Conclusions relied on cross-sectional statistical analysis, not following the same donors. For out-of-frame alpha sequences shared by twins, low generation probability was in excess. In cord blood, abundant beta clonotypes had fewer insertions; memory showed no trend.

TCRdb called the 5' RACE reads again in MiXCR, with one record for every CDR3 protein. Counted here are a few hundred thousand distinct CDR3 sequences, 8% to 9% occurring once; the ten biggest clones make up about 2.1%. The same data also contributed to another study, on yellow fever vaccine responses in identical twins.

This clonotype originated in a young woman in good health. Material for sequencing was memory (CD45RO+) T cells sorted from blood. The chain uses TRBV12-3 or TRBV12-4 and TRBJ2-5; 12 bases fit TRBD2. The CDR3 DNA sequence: TGTGCCAGCAGTGATTCTAGCGGGAGGGCCGTCCGAGAGACCCAGTACTTC. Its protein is CASSDSSGRAVRETQYF.